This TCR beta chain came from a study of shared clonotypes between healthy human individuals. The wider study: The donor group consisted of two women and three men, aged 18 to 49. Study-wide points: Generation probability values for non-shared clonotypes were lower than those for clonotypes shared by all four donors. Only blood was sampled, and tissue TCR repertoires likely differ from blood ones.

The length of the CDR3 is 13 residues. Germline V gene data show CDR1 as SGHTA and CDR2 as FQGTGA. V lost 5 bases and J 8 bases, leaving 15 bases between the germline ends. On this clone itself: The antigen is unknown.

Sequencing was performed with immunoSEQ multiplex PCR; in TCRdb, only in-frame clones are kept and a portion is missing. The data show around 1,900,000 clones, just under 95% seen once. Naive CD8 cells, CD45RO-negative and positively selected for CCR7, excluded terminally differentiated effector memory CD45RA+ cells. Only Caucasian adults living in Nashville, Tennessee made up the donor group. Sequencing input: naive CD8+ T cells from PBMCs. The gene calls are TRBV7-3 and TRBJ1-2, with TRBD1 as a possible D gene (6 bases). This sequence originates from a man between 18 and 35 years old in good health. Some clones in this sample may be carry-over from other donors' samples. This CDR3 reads CASSQTGSGGYTF. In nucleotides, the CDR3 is TGTGCCAGCAGCCAGACAGGCTCCGGGGGCTACACCTTC.